This entry is about one TCR beta chain. Its antigen is still unknown. Together with a sample-barcoded 5' primer, a J-beta primer mix was included in a second PCR lasting 7 to 11 cycles. A template-switch adaptor containing 12 random nucleotides labeled each cDNA molecule. One entry per CDR3 protein results from TCRdb running MiXCR on the 5' RACE reads. The table includes hundreds of thousands of distinct CDR3 sequences, roughly 50% detected once. This sample was included in a study of blood T cells in healthy people across ages. Study at large: Per every two T cells, about one barcoded beta molecule was captured by template switching. Overall study results and limits: Researchers deemed the diversity estimates from one million T cells underestimates.

The germline V gene encodes CDR1 SGHDN and CDR2 FVKESK. V lost 2 bases to trimming and J lost 2 bases; unmatched junction nucleotides: 12. The CDR3 covers 18 residues. The people who gave samples were healthy Caucasians from Russia, aged about 6 to 100. The material sequenced was blood. This clonotype was obtained from a man aged 60 to 69 in good health. This chain links TRBV14 with TRBJ2-5; 9 positions agree with TRBD1. The CDR3, as DNA: TGTGCCAGCAGCCAATACGCGTTCGGGACAGGGCTACAAGAGACCCAGTACTTC. Amino acids: CASSQYAFGTGLQETQYF.